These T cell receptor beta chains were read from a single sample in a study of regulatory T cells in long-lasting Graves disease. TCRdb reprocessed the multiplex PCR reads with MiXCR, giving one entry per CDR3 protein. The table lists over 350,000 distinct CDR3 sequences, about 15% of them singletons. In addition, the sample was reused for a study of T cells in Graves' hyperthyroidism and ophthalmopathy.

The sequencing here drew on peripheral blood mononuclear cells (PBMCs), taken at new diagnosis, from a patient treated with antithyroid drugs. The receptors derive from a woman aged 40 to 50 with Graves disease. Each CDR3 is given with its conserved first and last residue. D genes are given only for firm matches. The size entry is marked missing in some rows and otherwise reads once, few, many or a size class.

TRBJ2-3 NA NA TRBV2 TGTGCCAGCAGTGAATTGGGACTGAGCACAGATACGCAGTATTTT CASSELGLSTDTQYF
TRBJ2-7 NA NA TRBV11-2 TGTGCCAGCAGCTCGGTCTATTGGGTAGCCGGCGAGCATTACTTC CASSSVYWVAGEHYF
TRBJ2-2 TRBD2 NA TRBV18 TGTGCCAGCTCACCAAGTAGCGGGAGTGCAAACACCGGGGAGCTGTTTTTT CASSPSSGSANTGELFF
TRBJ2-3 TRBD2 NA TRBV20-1 TGCAGTGCCCTCGGACTAGCCGACTTCACAGATACGCAGTATTTT CSALGLADFTDTQYF
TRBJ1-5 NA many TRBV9 TGTGCCAGCAGCCCCCTCGGGCACGAAGATCAGCCCCAGCATTTT CASSPLGHEDQPQHF
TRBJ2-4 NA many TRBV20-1 TGCAGTGCTAGCTCAGGGACCAAAAACATTCAGTACTTC CSASSGTKNIQYF
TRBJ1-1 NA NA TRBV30 TGTGCCTGGACTTGGAACACTGAAGCTTTCTTT CAWTWNTEAFF
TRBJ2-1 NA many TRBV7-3 TGTGCCAGCAGCCCCGGGCCGGCGGGCTACAATGAGCAGTTCTTC CASSPGPAGYNEQFF
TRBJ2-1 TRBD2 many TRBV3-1 TGTGCCAGCAGCCCGGGAGGAAGTGAGCAGTTCTTC CASSPGGSEQFF
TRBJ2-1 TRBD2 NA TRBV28 TGTGCCAGTTCAGGCGGGACTAGTTTAAATGAGCAGTTCTTC CASSGGTSLNEQFF
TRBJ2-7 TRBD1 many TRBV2 TGTGCCAGCACGGGACAGGGGGGCAACGAGCAGTACTTC CASTGQGGNEQYF
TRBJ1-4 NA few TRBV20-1 TGCAGTGCTAGAGATCACACGGGGGCTGGAAATGAAGAACTGTTTTTT CSARDHTGAGNEELFF
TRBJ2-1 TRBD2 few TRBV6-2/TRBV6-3 TGTGCCAGCAGCACTAGCGGGGGTGTCTACAATGAGCAGTTCTTC CASSTSGGVYNEQFF
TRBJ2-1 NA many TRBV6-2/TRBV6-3 TGTGCCAGCCTCGAAGACCGGGACTTCTACAATGAGCAGTTCTTC CASLEDRDFYNEQFF
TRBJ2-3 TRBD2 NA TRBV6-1 TGTGCCATCGGGACTAGCGGGAGCGCAGATACGCAGTATTTT CAIGTSGSADTQYF
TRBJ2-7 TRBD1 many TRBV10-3 TGTGCCATCAGTGAAGCGACAGGGATCTCCTACGAGCAGTACTTC CAISEATGISYEQYF
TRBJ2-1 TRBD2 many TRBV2 TGTGCCAGCAGTGAGGGGGGGGAGGCCAATGAGCAGTTCTTC CASSEGGEANEQFF
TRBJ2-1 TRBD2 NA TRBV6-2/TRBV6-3 TGTGCCAGCAGTTACGAGCGGGGTAGCGGGAGGGGCTACAATGAGCAGTTCTTC CASSYERGSGRGYNEQFF
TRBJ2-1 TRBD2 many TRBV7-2 TGTGCCAGCAGCTACCCCTCGGGACTAGCGGGATATGAGCAGTTCTTC CASSYPSGLAGYEQFF
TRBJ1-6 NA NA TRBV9 TGTGCCAGCAGGGCCGGGGGACTAAATTCACCCCTCCACTTT CASRAGGLNSPLHF
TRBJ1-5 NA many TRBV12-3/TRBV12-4 TGTGCCAGCAGCGAGGGGTATAGCAATCAGCCCCAGCATTTT CASSEGYSNQPQHF
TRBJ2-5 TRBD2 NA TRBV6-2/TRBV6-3 TGTGCCAACCGTAGCGGGAGTCTGTTGAGTGAGACCCAGTACTTC CANRSGSLLSETQYF
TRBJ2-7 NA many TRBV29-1 TGCAGCGTTGAAGTTTCGGGCAGGTCCTACGAGCAGTACTTC CSVEVSGRSYEQYF
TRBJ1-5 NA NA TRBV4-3 TGTGCCAGCAGCTTTAGGGACAGCAATCAGCCCCAGCATTTT CASSFRDSNQPQHF
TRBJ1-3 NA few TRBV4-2 TGTGCCAGCAGCCAAACCCCAGGGGACGGAAACACCATATATTTT CASSQTPGDGNTIYF
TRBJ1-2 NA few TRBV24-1 TGTGCCACCAGTGAGGACAGCCAAGCGGTGGGAGGCTACACCTTC CATSEDSQAVGGYTF
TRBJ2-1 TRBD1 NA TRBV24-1 TGTGCCACCAGTGAGGGACAGGTGAAAAATGAGCAGTTCTTC CATSEGQVKNEQFF
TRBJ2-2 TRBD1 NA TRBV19 TGTGCCAGTAGTATGGTGGGACAGGTAAACACCGGGGAGCTGTTTTTT CASSMVGQVNTGELFF